The source of this TCR beta chain is a study of shared clonotypes between healthy human individuals. Study background: Three plates were used per donor for CD4 naive, three for CD4 memory, two for CD8 naive and one for CD8 memory. Study-wide findings and caveats: Limitation of the genetic and exposure-history diversity represented came from the few donors. Shared across a few donors were around 5% of the naive CD4 clonotypes.

The CDR3 has 15 residues. V trimming: 0 bases; J trimming: 3 bases; junction bases outside the gene matches: 3. Germline CDR1 and CDR2: SGDLS and YYNGEE. Data came from immunoSEQ multiplex PCR; TCRdb stores just in-frame clones and leaves some out. The sample consists of about 1.9 million clones, 93% of them appearing once. As concerns this clone: Its cognate antigen is unknown.

Selected positively for CCR7 and CD45RO-negative, naive CD8 cells excluded terminally differentiated effector memory CD45RA+ cells. Every donor was a Caucasian adult from Nashville, Tennessee. The sequence derives from a man younger than 35 in good health. Some clones in this sample may be carry-over from other donors' samples. The chain links TRBV9 to TRBJ2-3; 8 positions match TRBD2. The sequenced sample was naive CD8+ T cells from PBMCs. The CDR3 DNA follows: TGTGCCAGCAGCGTAGAGCCGGGGGGGACAGATACGCAGTATTTT. Its protein is CASSVEPGGTDTQYF.